The 28 T cell receptor beta chains below come from one sample, sequenced in a study of OX40 agonist ivuxolimab in advanced cancers. TCRdb's table, derived via immunoSEQ multiplex PCR, lists solely in-frame clones and lacks some. The sample has about 76,000 clones, about 85% seen once. Sequencing was performed on CD4+ or CD8+ T cells sorted from blood, taken in a trial of the OX40 agonist ivuxolimab. These receptors were collected from an adult with an advanced solid tumor such as melanoma, head and neck, liver or kidney cancer.

The chain couples TRBV28 to TRBJ1-6; no clear D. V shed 3 bases and J shed 0 bases, with 3 bases lying between them. Germline CDR1 and CDR2: MDHEN and SYDVKM. The CDR3 is 14 amino acids. CDR3 sequence: CASSFPSYNSPLHF. CDR3 in DNA: TGTGCCAGCAGTTTTCCCTCCTATAATTCACCCCTCCACTTT. Filled out from reference TRBV28 and TRBJ1-6, the complete variable domain reads DVKVTQSSRYLVKRTGEKVFLECVQDMDHENMFWYRQDPGLGLRLIYFSYDVKMKEKGDIPEGYSVSREKKERFSLILESASTNQTSMYLCASSFPSYNSPLHFGNGTRLTVT.

This chain joins TRBV30 and TRBJ1-2; D not resolved. The CDR3 sequence is 13 residues long. With 1 base removed from V and 3 bases from J, the gap between germline ends came to 9 bases. Germline V gene sequence: CDR1 GTSNPN, CDR2 SVGIG (reference sequence). CDR3: CAWSAGSDYGYTF. The CDR3 bases are TGTGCCTGGAGTGCGGGTTCCGACTATGGCTACACCTTC.

This chain links TRBV7-2 with TRBJ2-5; 9 bases align to TRBD2. The CDR3 extends over 14 amino acids. Germline V CDR1 and CDR2: SGHTA, FQGNSA. V shed 0 bases and J 13 bases; nucleotides not matched to a gene: 9. The CDR3 DNA reads TGTGCCAGCAGCTTAGCGGATAGCGGGAGTCTTCCGTACTTC. This codes for CASSLADSGSLPYF.

The CDR3 DNA sequence: TGTGCCAGCAGTTCGAGGGGGCTAGCGGGAGGGCCAACAGATACGCAGTATTTT. Translated: CASSSRGLAGGPTDTQYF. V gene TRBV27 combines with J gene TRBJ2-3, with 12 bases fitting TRBD2. This CDR3 is 18 amino acids long. The germline CDR1 and CDR2 sequences are MNHEY and SMNVEV (reference sequence). Losses at the gene ends were 4 bases for V and 3 bases for J; bases not matched to a gene: 11.

The chain employs TRBV25-1 and TRBJ2-3, with D maybe TRBD2 (5 bases). Trimming removed 3 bases from V and 6 bases from J, with 7 bases in between. CDR3 size: 12 residues. Germline loops: CDR1 MGHDK, CDR2 SYGVNS. The CDR3 DNA reads as TGTGCCAGCAGTGAGCGGGTTGATACGCAGTATTTT. This translates into CASSERVDTQYF.

The rearrangement links TRBV7-9 to TRBJ2-7; 8 positions match TRBD1. Germline CDR1 and CDR2: SEHNR and FQNEAQ (reference sequence). CDR3 size: 14 residues. Trimming took 3 bases from V and 3 from J; bases not matched to a gene: 4. This chain's CDR3 is CASSFQGAGYEQYF. The CDR3 nucleotides read TGTGCCAGCAGCTTTCAGGGGGCGGGCTACGAGCAGTACTTC.

The count of this clone is one. The genes are TRBV4-3 and TRBJ1-2, with TRBD1 identical over 7 bases. CDR1 LGHNA and CDR2 YSLEER come from the germline V gene. This CDR3 region has 14 residues. V dropped 4 bases and J dropped 7; count of bases not matched to a gene: 9. The CDR3, as DNA: TGCGCCAGCAGCCCTGGACAGGCCTATCTTGGCTACACCTTC. Protein sequence: CASSPGQAYLGYTF.

In its sample, this clone was seen once. The chain recombines TRBV7-9 with TRBJ2-3; 7 bases are shared with TRBD1. Unmatched junction bases numbered 10, after V lost 5 bases and J lost 2 bases. The CDR3 sequence is 16 residues long. Germline V gene lookup returns CDR1 SEHNR and CDR2 FQNEAQ (reference sequence). CDR3 loop: CASSTGQTTSTDTQYF. DNA of the CDR3: TGTGCCAGCAGCACGGGACAGACGACCTCCACAGATACGCAGTATTTT.

The table lists this clone with a few counts. V gene TRBV14 combines with J gene TRBJ2-6; the D call may be TRBD1 or TRBD2 (6 bases each). The length of the CDR3 is 14 residues. CDR1 is SGHDN and CDR2 is FVKESK in the germline V gene. Trimming shortened V by 5 bases and J by 13 bases, and 18 bases separated the two germline ends. The CDR3 nucleotides read TGTGCCAGCAGCTCGTGGCGGGACACTCGGGTCCTGACTTTC. Encoded protein: CASSSWRDTRVLTF.

The chain couples TRBV5-1 to TRBJ2-1; 11 bases align to TRBD2. Germline V gene data show CDR1 as SGHRS and CDR2 as YFSETQ. Trimming took 0 bases from V and 7 from J; bases not matched to a gene: 6. CDR3 length equals 16 residues. The CDR3 loop is CASSLGSSGGLNEQFF. The CDR3 region has the DNA TGCGCCAGCAGCTTGGGGTCTAGCGGGGGGCTGAATGAGCAGTTCTTC.

The V and J genes are TRBV4-1 and TRBJ1-4; D remains unclear. The V end lost 1 base, the J end lost 4 bases, and 7 bases lay between the germline ends. CDR1 and CDR2 (germline): MGHRA, YSYEKL. This CDR3 is 14 amino acids long. The CDR3 DNA reads as TGCGCCAGCAGCCAAGGGCAGTTTAATGAAAAACTGTTTTTT. Protein: CASSQGQFNEKLFF.

Remarks on this clone: The sample contains more than one DNA sequence encoding this CDR3. This chain uses TRBV27 with TRBJ2-1; TRBD2 might be the D (6 bases). The V and J ends lost 3 bases and 4 bases respectively, with 10 bases between them. The CDR3 spans 14 residues. The V gene's germline CDR1 is MNHEY and CDR2 SMNVEV (reference sequence). DNA of the CDR3: TGTGCCAGCAGTTTGGAGGGGCCTTACAATGAGCAGTTCTTC. It specifies CASSLEGPYNEQFF.

The V call is TRBV16, the J call TRBJ1-4, with D unclear. The CDR3 consists of 11 residues. V was clipped by 4 bases and J by 8 bases, with 5 bases between them. Germline-derived CDR1 and CDR2 are KGHSY and FQNENV. The CDR3 region is CASSRREKLFF. CDR3 in DNA: TGTGCCAGCAGCCGGCGGGAAAAACTGTTTTTT.

The V gene is TRBV7-2, the J gene TRBJ2-2; TRBD2 agrees at 8 bases. Per germline, CDR1 SGHTA and CDR2 FQGNSA. There are 17 residues in the CDR3. V shed 4 bases, J shed 3 bases, and the junction held 10 bases outside the gene matches. CDR3 bases: TGTGCCAGCAGCTCGCTATTCGGGGGGGCTGACACCGGGGAGCTGTTTTTT. It yields the protein CASSSLFGGADTGELFF.

The chain employs TRBV11-2 and TRBJ2-1; 8 bases line up with TRBD2. V shed 5 bases, J shed 0 bases, and the junction held 3 bases outside the gene matches. Germline CDR1 is SGHAT and CDR2 is FQNNGV. CDR3 length: 15 residues. As DNA, the CDR3 is TGTGCCAGCAGCCTAAGCGGGAGCTCCTACAATGAGCAGTTCTTC. This encodes CASSLSGSSYNEQFF.

The rearrangement links TRBV5-4 to TRBJ1-4; D ambiguous. V was cut by 4 bases and J by 0 bases, with 16 bases left in between. The germline V gene has CDR1 SGHNT and CDR2 YYREEE (reference sequence). The CDR3 covers 17 residues. Here the CDR3 reads CASSPVPSFATNEKLFF. The CDR3, as DNA: TGTGCCAGCAGCCCGGTCCCATCCTTTGCAACTAATGAAAAACTGTTTTTT.

In nucleotides, the CDR3 is TGTGCCAGCAGCTTCAGAGGCGGGTATGGAAGTGAGCAGTTCTTC. Residues: CASSFRGGYGSEQFF. The V and J genes are TRBV5-6 and TRBJ2-1; TRBD2 might be the D (5 bases). CDR1 and CDR2 from the germline V gene are SGHDT and YYEEEE. V gave up 2 bases and J gave up 9 bases, with 18 bases separating them. The CDR3 contains 15 residues. Filled out from reference TRBV5-6 and TRBJ2-1, the complete variable domain reads DAGVTQSPTHLIKTRGQQVTLRCSPKSGHDTVSWYQQALGQGPQFIFQYYEEEERQRGNFPDRFSGHQFPNYSSELNVNALLLGDSALYLCASSFRGGYGSEQFFGPGTRLTVL.

This clone was seen once. The chain joins TRBV10-3 to TRBJ2-7; D is uncertain. CDR1 is ENHRY, CDR2 SYGVKD, per germline. The CDR3 is made up of 12 amino acids. V was shortened by 3 bases and J by 6 bases, with 9 bases between the two germline ends. In DNA, the CDR3 is TGTGCCATCAGTGAAACTTACCGCGAGCAGTACTTC. This sequence encodes CAISETYREQYF.

The chain links TRBV18 to TRBJ1-6, with 9 bases lining up with TRBD1. This CDR3 has 15 residues. J lost 5 bases, V lost 8 bases, and 7 bases had no gene match. CDR1 KGHSH and CDR2 LQKENI come from the germline V gene. CDR3 DNA: TGTGCCAGCCAGGGACAGGGTACCGATAATTCACCCCTCCACTTT. It translates to CASQGQGTDNSPLHF.

This chain connects TRBV19 to TRBJ1-5; 9 bases are shared with TRBD1. The germline V gene encodes CDR1 LNHDA and CDR2 SQIVND (reference sequence). The CDR3 is made up of 13 amino acids. With 9 bases clipped from V and 6 bases from J, the junction kept 6 bases outside the gene matches. CDR3 sequence reads: CASRDRVVQPQHF. CDR3 nucleotide sequence: TGTGCCAGCAGGGACAGGGTCGTTCAGCCCCAGCATTTT.

Only a few counts were recorded for this clone. The chain has TRBV7-2 and TRBJ2-7; 10 nucleotides align to TRBD2. V shed 1 base, J shed 3 bases, and the junction held 6 bases outside the gene matches. CDR1 and CDR2 (germline): SGHTA, FQGNSA. This CDR3 is 16 amino acids long. CDR3 amino acids: CASSLVAGGRYYEQYF. In DNA form, the CDR3 reads TGTGCCAGCAGCTTAGTAGCGGGGGGCCGTTACTACGAGCAGTACTTC.

The DNA of the CDR3 is TGTGCCTGGGGACGGGCTGGCTACACCTTC. Translated: CAWGRAGYTF. The chain employs TRBV30 and TRBJ1-2; D ambiguous. Germline V gene data show CDR1 as GTSNPN and CDR2 as SVGIG (reference sequence). Trimming left V 5 bases short and J 7 bases short, with 8 bases between. This CDR3 region has 10 residues.

This chain joins TRBV18 and TRBJ2-3; D possibly corresponds to TRBD2 (6 bases). This CDR3 comprises 15 residues. With 3 bases removed from V and 0 bases from J, the gap between germline ends came to 10 bases. Germline-derived CDR1 and CDR2 are KGHSH and LQKENI. The CDR3 sequence: CASSPAGTSTDTQYF. As DNA, the CDR3 is TGTGCCAGCTCACCGGCAGGGACTAGCACAGATACGCAGTATTTT.

The rearrangement uses TRBV30 and TRBJ2-7; D not certain. Trimming removed 0 bases from V and 4 bases from J, with 4 bases in between. CDR3 length equals 11 residues. CDR1 and CDR2 (germline): GTSNPN, SVGIG (reference sequence). Written as DNA, the CDR3 is TGTGCCTGGAGTGTAAAGTACGAGCAGTACTTC. Its translation: CAWSVKYEQYF.

The chain has TRBV18 and TRBJ2-7; TRBD2 agrees at 10 bases. V lost 6 bases and J lost 1; bases outside the gene matches: 6. The CDR3 consists of 15 residues. Looked up from germline, CDR1 is KGHSH and CDR2 is LQKENI. CDR3 sequence (DNA): TGTGCCAGCTCGCGGGGACTAGCGCGATCCTACGAGCAGTACTTC. This gives the protein CASSRGLARSYEQYF.

The chain joins TRBV9 to TRBJ2-1; 8 bases line up with TRBD2. The CDR3 is 15 residues long. The germline V gene has CDR1 SGDLS and CDR2 YYNGEE. After removal of 5 bases from V and 0 bases from J, the junction contained 4 bases not matched to a gene. DNA of the CDR3: TGTGCCAGCAGGTCGGGAGGGATCTCCTACAATGAGCAGTTCTTC. Translation gives CASRSGGISYNEQFF.

The CDR3 coding sequence is TGTGCCAGCAGGCCATCTGGTAATGAAAAACTGTTTTTT. Its translation is CASRPSGNEKLFF. The chain recombines TRBV6-6 with TRBJ1-4; D is unresolved. The CDR3 covers 13 residues. CDR1 and CDR2 (germline): MNHNY, SVGAGI (reference sequence). Deletions cut 6 bases from V and 4 bases from J, with 9 bases between.

The chain uses TRBV27 and TRBJ1-5; TRBD1 is a possible D gene (5 bases). CDR1 is MNHEY, CDR2 SMNVEV, per germline (reference sequence). Trimming left V 5 bases short and J 2 bases short, with 16 bases between. CDR3 length equals 16 residues. CDR3 in amino acids: CASSRLSGGGNQPQHF. DNA for the CDR3: TGTGCCAGCAGTCGCCTCTCGGGGGGGGGCAATCAGCCCCAGCATTTT.